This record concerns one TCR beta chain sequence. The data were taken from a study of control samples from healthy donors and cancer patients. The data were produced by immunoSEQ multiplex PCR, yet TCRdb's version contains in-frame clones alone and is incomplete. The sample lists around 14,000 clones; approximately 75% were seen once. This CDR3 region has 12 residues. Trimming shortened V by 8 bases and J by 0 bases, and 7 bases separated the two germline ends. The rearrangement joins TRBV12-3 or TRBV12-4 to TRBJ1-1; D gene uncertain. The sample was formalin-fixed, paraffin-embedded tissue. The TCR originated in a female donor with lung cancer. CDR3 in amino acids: CASGTLNTEAFF. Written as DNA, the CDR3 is TGTGCCAGCGGAACATTGAACACTGAAGCTTTCTTT.